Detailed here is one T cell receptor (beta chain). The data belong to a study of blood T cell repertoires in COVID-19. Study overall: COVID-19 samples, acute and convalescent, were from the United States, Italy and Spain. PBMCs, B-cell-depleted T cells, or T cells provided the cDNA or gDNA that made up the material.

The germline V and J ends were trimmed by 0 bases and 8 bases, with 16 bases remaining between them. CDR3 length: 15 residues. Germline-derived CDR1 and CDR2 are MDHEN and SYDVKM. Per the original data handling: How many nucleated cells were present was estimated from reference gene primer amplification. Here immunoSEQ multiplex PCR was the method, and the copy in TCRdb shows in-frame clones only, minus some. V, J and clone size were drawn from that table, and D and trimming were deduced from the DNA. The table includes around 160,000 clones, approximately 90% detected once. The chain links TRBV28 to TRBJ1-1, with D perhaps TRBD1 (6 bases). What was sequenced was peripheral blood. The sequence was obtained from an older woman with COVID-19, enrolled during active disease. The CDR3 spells CASSLWGGRASEAFF. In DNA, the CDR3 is TGTGCCAGCAGTTTATGGGGGGGGCGAGCATCCGAAGCTTTCTTT. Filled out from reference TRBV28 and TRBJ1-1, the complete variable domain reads DVKVTQSSRYLVKRTGEKVFLECVQDMDHENMFWYRQDPGLGLRLIYFSYDVKMKEKGDIPEGYSVSREKKERFSLILESASTNQTSMYLCASSLWGGRASEAFFGQGTRLTVV.